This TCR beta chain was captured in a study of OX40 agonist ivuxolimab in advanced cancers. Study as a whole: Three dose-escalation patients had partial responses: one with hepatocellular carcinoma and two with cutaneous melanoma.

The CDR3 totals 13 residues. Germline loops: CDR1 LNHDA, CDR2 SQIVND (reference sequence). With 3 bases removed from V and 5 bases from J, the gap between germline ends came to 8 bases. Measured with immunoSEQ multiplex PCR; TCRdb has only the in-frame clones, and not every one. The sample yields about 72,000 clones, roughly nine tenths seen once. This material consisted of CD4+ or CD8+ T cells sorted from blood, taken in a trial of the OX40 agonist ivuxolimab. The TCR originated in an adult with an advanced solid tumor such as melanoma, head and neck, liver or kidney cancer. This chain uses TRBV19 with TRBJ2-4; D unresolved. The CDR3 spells CASSILSENIQYF. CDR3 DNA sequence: TGTGCCAGTAGTATTCTTTCCGAAAACATTCAGTACTTC. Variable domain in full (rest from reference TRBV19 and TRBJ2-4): DGGITQSPKYLFRKEGQNVTLSCEQNLNHDAMYWYRQDPGQGLRLIYYSQIVNDFQKGDIAEGYSVSREKKESFPLTVTSAQKNPTAFYLCASSILSENIQYFGAGTRLSVL.